These 29 T cell receptor beta chains share one sample of origin, sequenced in a study of human T cells and chemical hapten exposure. This sample's time point: pre-sensitization, week 0. This sample's treatment: therapeutic diphenylcyclopropenone sensitization with weekly scalp DPC. TCRdb redid the calling of the RACE reads with MiXCR, one entry per CDR3 protein. The sample has 300,000 to 450,000 distinct CDR3 sequences, approximately 5.1% seen once; the top ten hold just over 2.5%. Sequenced here: whole blood, sampled in connection with sensitization to the hapten diphenylcyclopropenone (DPC). The receptors originated from a woman in her 50s with alopecia areata. Some clones in this sample may be carry-over from other donors' samples.

This clonotype was detected ten times or more. The V call is TRBV5-1, the J call TRBJ2-2, with 8 positions matching TRBD2. This CDR3 spans 18 amino acids. Trimming at V came to 0 bases and at J to 4 bases, leaving 11 bases not matched to a gene. CDR1 SGHRS and CDR2 YFSETQ come from the germline V gene. Here the CDR3 reads CASSLVFLSGSGTGELFF. The CDR3 nucleotides are TGCGCCAGCAGCTTGGTATTTCTGAGCGGGAGCGGCACCGGGGAGCTGTTTTTT.

The table lists this clonotype with a few counts. This chain connects TRBV28 to TRBJ2-7, with TRBD2 identical over 14 bases. With 7 bases clipped from V and 2 bases from J, the junction kept 10 bases outside the gene matches. The germline CDR1 and CDR2 sequences are MDHEN and SYDVKM. The CDR3 is made up of 17 amino acids. The CDR3 DNA is TGTGCCAGCACAACCTGGACTAGCGGGAGGCCTGCCTACGAGCAGTACTTC. Residues: CASTTWTSGRPAYEQYF.

At least ten counts were recorded for this clonotype. The gene calls are TRBV29-1 and TRBJ1-1; 9 bases are a match to TRBD1. J was trimmed by 4 bases and V by 6 bases; bases with no gene match: 6. Germline CDR1 reads SQVTM; CDR2 reads ANQGSEA. The CDR3 has 13 amino acids. The DNA of the CDR3 is TGCAGCGTGACGACAGGGGGTAGCACTGAAGCTTTCTTT. Protein: CSVTTGGSTEAFF.

This clonotype appeared many times. This rearrangement joins TRBV21-1 to TRBJ1-4; the table's TRBD1 call for D was not verified on the DNA. TRBV21-1 has pseudogene status. The CDR3 contains 17 residues. The CDR3, as DNA: TGTGCCAGCAGCAAGACGGGACAGGGGGCAATTAATGAAAAACTGTTTTTT. Translation gives CASSKTGQGAINEKLFF.

This clonotype was detected only a few times. The chain carries TRBV3-1 and TRBJ2-3; 10 bases align to TRBD2. Germline CDR1 is LGHDT and CDR2 is YNNKEL (reference sequence). CDR3 size: 19 residues. Trimming removed 1 base from V and 0 bases from J; junction bases left unmatched: 10. The CDR3, as DNA: TGTGCCAGCAGCCAAGGGCGGTGGAGCGGGGGGGTCAGCACAGATACGCAGTATTTT. This gives the protein CASSQGRWSGGVSTDTQYF.

This clonotype was found many times. The chain uses TRBV7-3 and TRBJ2-1; tentatively, D is TRBD1 or TRBD2 (5 bases each). The CDR3 consists of 18 residues. CDR1 is SGHTA, CDR2 FQGTGA, per germline. V lost 5 bases and J lost 0, with 20 bases in between. In DNA, the CDR3 is TGTGCCAGCAGCCGTCAACCCCCGGGACGCCTCTCCTACAATGAGCAGTTCTTC. Translation gives CASSRQPPGRLSYNEQFF. Using reference TRBV7-3 and TRBJ2-1 for the parts outside the CDR3, the full variable domain is GAGVSQTPSNKVTEKGKYVELRCDPISGHTALYWYRQSLGQGPEFLIYFQGTGAADDSGLPNDRFFAVRPEGSVSTLKIQRTERGDSAVYLCASSRQPPGRLSYNEQFFGPGTRLTVL.

In this sample, this clonotype turned up a few times. CDR3 DNA: TGCAGCGCCCCGGACAGGGGATCTCACTATGGCTACACCTTC. Amino acids: CSAPDRGSHYGYTF. The chain couples TRBV29-1 to TRBJ1-2, with 9 bases fitting TRBD1. V dropped 7 bases and J dropped 3; count of bases not matched to a gene: 9. CDR3 length: 14 amino acids. Germline V lookup: CDR1 SQVTM, CDR2 ANQGSEA. Full variable domain (missing parts from reference TRBV29-1 and TRBJ1-2): SAVISQKPSRDICQRGTSLTIQCQVDSQVTMMFWYRQQPGQSLTLIATANQGSEATYESGFVIDKFPISRPNLTFSTLTVSNMSPEDSSIYLCSAPDRGSHYGYTFGSGTRLTVV.

J is TRBJ2-7 and V is TRBV5-1, with no clear D. V shed 0 bases and J shed 5 bases, with 9 bases lying between them. Germline V gene sequence: CDR1 SGHRS, CDR2 YFSETQ. The CDR3 runs to 13 residues. This CDR3 reads CASSLAWADEQYF. In nucleotides, the CDR3 is TGCGCCAGCAGCTTGGCCTGGGCCGACGAGCAGTACTTC.

This clonotype was observed many times. The rearrangement links TRBV28 to TRBJ2-1; 9 bases match TRBD2. Trimming removed 5 bases from V and 9 bases from J; junction bases left unmatched: 8. Germline V gives CDR1 MDHEN, CDR2 SYDVKM. The CDR3 runs to 14 residues. CDR3 in DNA: TGTGCCAGCAGTCCCAGCGGGAGGTTAGGTGAGCAGTTCTTC. Translated, it gives CASSPSGRLGEQFF.

Ten or more counts support this clonotype. This rearrangement joins TRBV7-2 to TRBJ2-3, with a weak D call TRBD2 (6 bases). CDR3 size: 13 residues. Trimming removed 2 bases from V and 11 bases from J, with 14 bases in between. CDR1 and CDR2 from the germline V gene are SGHTA and FQGNSA. The CDR3 protein is CASSLTGTPEQYF. DNA of the CDR3: TGTGCCAGCAGCTTAACCGGGACTCCAGAGCAGTATTTT. Full variable domain (rest looked up from reference TRBV7-2 and TRBJ2-3): GAGVSQSPSNKVTEKGKDVELRCDPISGHTALYWYRQSLGQGLEFLIYFQGNSAPDKSGLPSDRFSAERTGGSVSTLTIQRTQQEDSAVYLCASSLTGTPEQYFGPGTRLTVL.

This clonotype was observed a few times. This chain joins TRBV9 and TRBJ1-3; tentative D call: TRBD1 (6 bases). The length of the CDR3 is 15 residues. Germline V gene lookup returns CDR1 SGDLS and CDR2 YYNGEE. The V gene lost 0 bases and the J gene lost 2 bases, with 9 bases spanning the gap. Here the CDR3 DNA reads TGTGCCAGCAGCGTAGAGGGGGGCGCTGGAAACACCATATATTTT. Protein sequence: CASSVEGGAGNTIYF.

This sequence joins TRBV18 and TRBJ2-1, with 7 bases that match TRBD2. The V gene's germline CDR1 is KGHSH and CDR2 LQKENI. The CDR3 length is 16 residues. After removal of 0 bases from V and 0 bases from J, the junction contained 2 bases not matched to a gene. The CDR3 nucleotides are TGTGCCAGCTCACCACCCCTAGCGGACTCCTACAATGAGCAGTTCTTC. This translates into CASSPPLADSYNEQFF.

This clonotype appeared many times. The V call is TRBV29-1, the J call TRBJ1-1, with TRBD1 matching 7 bases. The length of the CDR3 is 12 residues. From germline, CDR1 is SQVTM and CDR2 ANQGSEA. V lost 7 bases to trimming and J lost 1 base; unmatched junction nucleotides: 3. CDR3 amino acids: CSEGQTNTEAFF. CDR3 coding DNA: TGCAGCGAGGGACAGACGAACACTGAAGCTTTCTTT.

This clonotype was detected ten times or more. The chain is built from TRBV20-1 and TRBJ2-7, with D uncertain. V dropped 0 bases and J dropped 4 bases, with 13 bases sitting between them. Germline loops: CDR1 DFQATT, CDR2 SNEGSKA (reference sequence). This CDR3 is 14 amino acids long. The CDR3 region has the DNA TGCAGTGCTAGAGATCCCCCAAGTTTTTACGAGCAGTACTTC. It codes for CSARDPPSFYEQYF.

This clonotype was counted at least ten times. The V and J genes are TRBV12-3 or TRBV12-4 and TRBJ2-3; D perhaps matches TRBD1 (5 bases). The V gene lost 0 bases and the J gene lost 6 bases, with 7 bases spanning the gap. The CDR3 covers 13 residues. The CDR3 here is CASSLARVDTQYF. In DNA, the CDR3 is TGTGCCAGCAGTTTAGCCAGGGTGGATACGCAGTATTTT.

In its sample, this clonotype was seen once. CDR3 nucleotide sequence: TGTGCCAGCAGTGAAGTGGCGAGAAGCACGCAGTATTTT. Translating gives CASSEVARSTQYF. The rearrangement links TRBV2 to TRBJ2-3, with D uncertain. The V and J ends lost 1 base and 9 bases respectively, with 11 bases between them. The CDR3 loop spans 13 amino acids. Germline CDR1 is SNHLY and CDR2 is FYNNEI. The entire variable domain, with the rest obtained from reference TRBV2 and TRBJ2-3, is as follows: EPEVTQTPSHQVTQMGQEVILRCVPISNHLYFYWYRQILGQKVEFLVSFYNNEISEKSEIFDDQFSVERPDGSNFTLKIRSTKLEDSAMYFCASSEVARSTQYFGPGTRLTVL.

This clonotype was counted a few times. V gene TRBV12-3 or TRBV12-4 combines with J gene TRBJ2-2, with D tentatively TRBD2 (6 bases). This CDR3 spans 16 amino acids. V gave up 5 bases and J gave up 3 bases, with 16 bases separating them. CDR3 protein: CASSRDFHGDTGELFF. CDR3 sequence (DNA): TGTGCCAGCAGTCGGGACTTCCACGGGGACACCGGGGAGCTGTTTTTT.

This clonotype came up a few times. The chain has TRBV2 and TRBJ2-4; 7 positions agree with TRBD1. V dropped 3 bases and J dropped 8; count of bases not matched to a gene: 4. This CDR3 is built from 13 residues. Germline lookup yields CDR1 SNHLY and CDR2 FYNNEI. The CDR3, as DNA: TGTGCCAGCAGTGAGGACAGGAGAGACATTCAGTACTTC. Its protein is CASSEDRRDIQYF. Full variable domain (outside the CDR3, taken from reference TRBV2 and TRBJ2-4): EPEVTQTPSHQVTQMGQEVILRCVPISNHLYFYWYRQILGQKVEFLVSFYNNEISEKSEIFDDQFSVERPDGSNFTLKIRSTKLEDSAMYFCASSEDRRDIQYFGAGTRLSVL.

In this sample, this clonotype turned up many times. The rearrangement links TRBV20-1 to TRBJ2-6; D is unresolved. The CDR3 runs to 13 residues. Looked up from germline, CDR1 is DFQATT and CDR2 is SNEGSKA (reference sequence). The germline V and J ends were trimmed by 7 bases and 0 bases, with 7 bases remaining between them. The CDR3 DNA reads as TGCAGTGGGTTAGGCTCTGGGGCCAACGTCCTGACTTTC. Protein sequence: CSGLGSGANVLTF.

This clonotype has just a few counts. The chain combines TRBV7-8 with TRBJ1-4, with 7 bases aligning to TRBD1. The length of the CDR3 is 14 residues. J lost 8 bases, V lost 6 bases, and 9 bases had no gene match. The germline CDR1 and CDR2 sequences are SGHVS and FQNEAQ. The CDR3 region has the DNA TGTGCCAGCAGTCAAACAGGGGTTGGGGAAAAACTGTTTTTT. Translated, it gives CASSQTGVGEKLFF.

This clonotype was picked up a small number of times. The CDR3 here is CSVEGNYGYTF. The CDR3 DNA sequence: TGCAGCGTTGAGGGTAACTATGGCTACACCTTC. This chain connects TRBV29-1 to TRBJ1-2; D remains unclear. This CDR3 region has 11 residues. The germline CDR1 and CDR2 sequences are SQVTM and ANQGSEA. Trimming stripped 3 bases from V and 1 base from J, with 3 bases between.

This clonotype has a count of ten or more. V usage is TRBV20-1 and J usage is TRBJ2-3; 8 bases are a match to TRBD2. CDR1 and CDR2 from the germline V gene are DFQATT and SNEGSKA (reference sequence). The CDR3 length is 15 residues. J lost 1 base, V lost 3 bases, and 6 bases had no gene match. In nucleotides, the CDR3 is TGCAGTGCTAGCCCGCCGGGACTAGGCACAGATACGCAGTATTTT. Protein: CSASPPGLGTDTQYF.

This clonotype appeared many times. The V and J genes are TRBV5-1 and TRBJ2-3; D unresolved. The CDR3 consists of 15 residues. Germline assignment: CDR1 SGHRS and CDR2 YFSETQ. V lost 2 bases and J lost 6, with 16 bases in between. As DNA, the CDR3 is TGCGCCAGCAGCTTTGAGACCCCAGTGTCTGATACGCAGTATTTT. This encodes CASSFETPVSDTQYF.

The table lists this clonotype with a few counts. The genes are TRBV30 and TRBJ2-5; D call uncertain. V lost 5 bases and J lost 2, with 12 bases in between. Germline CDR1 reads GTSNPN; CDR2 reads SVGIG (reference sequence). The CDR3 is made up of 13 amino acids. The CDR3 sequence is CAWARLDQETQYF. The DNA of the CDR3 is TGTGCCTGGGCCAGACTTGATCAAGAGACCCAGTACTTC.

This clonotype was counted many times. V and J are TRBV6-2 or TRBV6-3 and TRBJ2-3, with D possibly TRBD2 on 5 matching bases. The length of the CDR3 is 13 residues. V lost 8 bases and J lost 4, with 13 bases in between. Per germline, CDR1 MNHEY and CDR2 SVGEGT. CDR3 DNA: TGTGCCAGCGGCGGGTCGGGCGCAGATACGCAGTATTTT. This sequence encodes CASGGSGADTQYF.

This clonotype was counted ten times or more. The J gene is TRBJ2-2, the V gene TRBV2; D is uncertain. The CDR3 has 14 amino acids. Germline assignment: CDR1 SNHLY and CDR2 FYNNEI. Trimming cost V 4 bases and J 7 bases, with 13 bases left between them. The DNA for the CDR3 is TGTGCCAGCAGTGGGCAGGATATGAGCGGGGAGCTGTTTTTT. Its protein is CASSGQDMSGELFF.

This clonotype was recorded many times. V is TRBV30 and J is TRBJ1-1; 7 bases map to TRBD1. The CDR3 totals 12 residues. Trimming at V came to 0 bases and at J to 11 bases, leaving 6 bases not matched to a gene. The germline V gene has CDR1 GTSNPN and CDR2 SVGIG (reference sequence). The CDR3 sequence is CAWSVPGQRAFF. The CDR3 nucleotides read TGTGCCTGGAGTGTACCGGGACAGAGGGCTTTCTTT.

The sample holds many counts of this clonotype. The chain carries TRBV11-3 and TRBJ2-7; TRBD2 might be the D (7 bases). With 3 bases removed from V and 2 bases from J, the gap between germline ends came to 14 bases. Germline CDR1 SGHNT, CDR2 YENEEA. The CDR3 sequence is 15 residues long. The CDR3 DNA reads as TGTGCCAGCAGCTTCCGCGGGGGCGCGACCTACGAGCAGTACTTC. Translated, it gives CASSFRGGATYEQYF.

This clonotype has a handful of counts. This chain links TRBV20-1 with TRBJ2-3, with D uncertain. V was cut by 6 bases and J by 0 bases, with 4 bases left in between. CDR3 length: 11 residues. Germline CDR1 and CDR2: DFQATT and SNEGSKA (reference sequence). CDR3 DNA: TGCAGTGCCATGAGCACAGATACGCAGTATTTT. Its protein product is CSAMSTDTQYF.